This TCR beta chain was observed in a study of T cell repertoires in cytomegalovirus infection. The wider study: The public TCR beta signatures pointed to both CMV infection and matching HLA type. Study-wide points: People with CMV and the relevant HLA were identified by cumulative public TCR beta family frequency. The response measured ex vivo was dominated by TCR beta clonotypes (HLA-C-restricted and CMV-specific).

Trimming removed 3 bases from V and 7 bases from J; junction bases left unmatched: 16. The CDR3 consists of 18 residues. Germline V CDR1 and CDR2: DFQATT, SNEGSKA (reference sequence). MiXCR, run by TCRdb on the reads, gives a single entry per CDR3 protein. Among 300,000 or so distinct CDR3 sequences listed, over 20% were seen once. Turning to this clonotype: The antigen is undetermined.

The sample consisted of PBMCs. This rearrangement joins TRBV20-1 to TRBJ2-1; 12 positions agree with TRBD2. This clonotype was sampled from a human donor in good health (CMV status not recorded). Some clones in this sample may be carry-over from other donors' samples. Here the CDR3 DNA reads TGCAGTGCTAGGGGGGGCCTAGCGGGGGGGGATGGGATGAATGAGCAGTTCTTC. Protein product: CSARGGLAGGDGMNEQFF.